This T cell receptor beta chain was observed in a study of blood T cell repertoires in COVID-19. The method was immunoSEQ multiplex PCR; TCRdb's version includes in-frame clones alone and lacks a portion of them. The top ten clones hold around 2.2% of a sample with approximately 230,000 clones, about 88% of them seen once. This CDR3 spans 16 amino acids. Unmatched junction bases numbered 12, after V lost 5 bases and J lost 6 bases. Germline loops: CDR1 SGHDN, CDR2 FVKESK. This clone came up many times. The TCR was taken from a woman between 35 and 50 years old who had recovered from COVID-19. The sample comprised peripheral blood. V and J are TRBV14 and TRBJ2-1, with 8 bases identical to TRBD2. CDR3 sequence (DNA): TGTGCCAGCAGCGCCAGAGTAACGACTAGCGCCAATGAGCAGTTCTTC. Translation: CASSARVTTSANEQFF.